The next 21 T cell receptor beta chains were all read from a single sample in a study of control samples from healthy donors and cancer patients. Profiling relied on immunoSEQ multiplex PCR, and the TCRdb table lists in-frame clones only, not all of them. Among under 150,000 clones listed, less than 95% were seen once. Sequenced sample: blood. These receptors came from a young man in good health.

The gene calls are TRBV4-1 and TRBJ2-7; 12 bases line up with TRBD1. The germline V gene has CDR1 MGHRA and CDR2 YSYEKL. Germline trimming cut 1 base from V and 7 bases from J; bases unmatched to any gene: 5. The CDR3 contains 15 residues. CDR3 coding DNA: TGCGCCAGCAGCCAAGCGGGACAGGGGGCGCGAGAGCAGTACTTC. It translates to CASSQAGQGAREQYF.

The chain has TRBV6-2 or TRBV6-3 and TRBJ2-5, with 9 positions matching TRBD2. CDR1 and CDR2 from the germline V gene are MNHEY and SVGEGT. The CDR3 is made up of 14 amino acids. Trimming cost V 2 bases and J 7 bases; bases outside gene matches: 5. The CDR3 spells CASSYGTSIATQYF. CDR3 in DNA: TGTGCCAGCAGTTACGGGACTAGCATCGCGACCCAGTACTTC.

In its sample, this clone was seen once. The V call is TRBV6-2 or TRBV6-3, the J call TRBJ1-2; 8 bases align to TRBD1. The CDR3 runs 14 residues. J gave up 8 bases and V 6 bases, and 11 bases lay outside the gene matches. CDR1 MNHEY and CDR2 SVGEGT come from the germline V gene. The CDR3 bases are TGTGCCAGCAGCCGGGGGACAGGAACTGGCGGCTACACCTTC. As protein: CASSRGTGTGGYTF.

A word on this clone: Distinct nucleotide sequences in the sample also encode this CDR3. The genes are TRBV27 and TRBJ2-7; 7 positions match TRBD1. The V and J ends lost 4 bases and 8 bases, in that order; junction bases with no gene match: 14. The CDR3 is 15 amino acids. CDR1 and CDR2 from the germline V gene are MNHEY and SMNVEV (reference sequence). The CDR3 protein is CASSSRGLAEVKQYF. CDR3 bases: TGTGCCAGCAGTTCGAGGGGGCTAGCAGAGGTAAAGCAGTACTTC.

J is TRBJ2-5 and V is TRBV2; 11 bases map to TRBD1. Losses at the gene ends were 3 bases for V and 7 bases for J; bases not matched to a gene: 16. The V gene's germline CDR1 is SNHLY and CDR2 FYNNEI. The CDR3 is 18 amino acids. CDR3 residues: CASSDNGQGALVEGTQYF. CDR3 DNA sequence: TGTGCCAGCAGTGATAATGGACAGGGGGCGCTAGTTGAGGGGACCCAGTACTTC. Using reference TRBV2 and TRBJ2-5 for the parts outside the CDR3, the full variable domain is EPEVTQTPSHQVTQMGQEVILRCVPISNHLYFYWYRQILGQKVEFLVSFYNNEISEKSEIFDDQFSVERPDGSNFTLKIRSTKLEDSAMYFCASSDNGQGALVEGTQYFGPGTRLLVL.

The chain employs TRBV3-1 (or the pseudogene TRBV3-2) and TRBJ1-1; a weak D match, TRBD1 (6 bases). Trimming shortened V by 6 bases and J by 4 bases, and 15 bases separated the two germline ends. CDR1 is LGHDT, CDR2 YNNKEL, per germline (reference sequence). The CDR3 runs to 14 residues. The CDR3 nucleotides read TGTGCCAGCAGGGCACAGGGTAAGGTCACTGAAGCTTTCTTT. Its translation is CASRAQGKVTEAFF.

The chain joins TRBV14 to TRBJ2-7, with 8 bases that match TRBD1. The V and J ends lost 4 bases and 8 bases, in that order; junction bases with no gene match: 7. There are 13 residues in the CDR3. Germline values: CDR1 SGHDN, CDR2 FVKESK. This chain's CDR3 is CASSRTGNSQQYF. CDR3 bases: TGTGCCAGCAGCCGGACAGGGAACTCCCAGCAGTACTTC.

The chain employs TRBV18 and TRBJ1-4; a weak D match, TRBD1 (5 bases). Germline values: CDR1 KGHSH, CDR2 LQKENI. The V gene lost 3 bases and the J gene lost 0 bases, with 11 bases spanning the gap. There are 16 residues in the CDR3. The CDR3 DNA sequence: TGTGCCAGCTCACCCGGAAGGGGTGCAACTAATGAAAAACTGTTTTTT. Its protein product is CASSPGRGATNEKLFF. The whole variable domain, filled in from reference TRBV18 and TRBJ1-4, reads NAGVMQNPRHLVRRRGQEARLRCSPMKGHSHVYWYRQLPEEGLKFMVYLQKENIIDESGMPKERFSAEFPKEGPSILRIQQVVRGDSAAYFCASSPGRGATNEKLFFGSGTQLSVL.

V usage is TRBV9 and J usage is TRBJ1-1; a weak D match, TRBD1 (6 bases). The CDR3 has 13 amino acids. V lost 0 bases, J lost 6 bases, and 9 bases lay in between. Germline V gene lookup returns CDR1 SGDLS and CDR2 YYNGEE. CDR3 protein: CASSVEGVSEAFF. Here the CDR3 DNA reads TGTGCCAGCAGCGTAGAGGGGGTCTCTGAAGCTTTCTTT. The variable domain in full, completed from reference TRBV9 and TRBJ1-1, reads DSGVTQTPKHLITATGQRVTLRCSPRSGDLSVYWYQQSLDQGLQFLIQYYNGEERAKGNILERFSAQQFPDLHSELNLSSLELGDSALYFCASSVEGVSEAFFGQGTRLTVV.

The chain uses TRBV10-3 and TRBJ2-7; TRBD1 aligns across 7 bases. V was pared by 4 bases and J by 1 base, with 7 bases of the junction left unmatched. This CDR3 region has 15 residues. Germline CDR1 ENHRY, CDR2 SYGVKD. CDR3 sequence reads: CAISAGTVESYEQYF. The CDR3 bases are TGTGCCATCAGTGCTGGGACAGTGGAGTCCTACGAGCAGTACTTC.

Here the CDR3 reads CASSMKGDTQYF. CDR3 coding DNA: TGTGCCAGTAGTATGAAGGGAGATACGCAGTATTTT. The J gene is TRBJ2-3, the V gene TRBV19, with no clear D. The ends were cut back, 3 bases at V and 5 bases at J, with 6 bases in the middle. Per germline, CDR1 LNHDA and CDR2 SQIVND (reference sequence). The CDR3 contains 12 residues.

V usage is TRBV5-1 and J usage is TRBJ2-7; D perhaps matches TRBD2 (6 bases). Germline V gene lookup returns CDR1 SGHRS and CDR2 YFSETQ. This CDR3 contains 15 residues. The ends were cut back, 4 bases at V and 0 bases at J, with 14 bases in the middle. Here the CDR3 DNA reads TGCGCCAGCAGCACTGGGACTGCGAGCTCCTACGAGCAGTACTTC. Protein: CASSTGTASSYEQYF.

The V call is TRBV20-1, the J call TRBJ1-2; 8 positions agree with TRBD1. The germline CDR1 and CDR2 sequences are DFQATT and SNEGSKA (reference sequence). The CDR3 is 14 residues long. The junction had 6 bases not matched to a gene; V was cut back by 3 bases and J by 3 bases. Here the CDR3 reads CSASGQGTYYGYTF. The CDR3 coding sequence is TGCAGTGCTAGTGGACAGGGCACCTACTATGGCTACACCTTC.

This chain connects TRBV6-2 or TRBV6-3 to TRBJ1-6; no clear D gene. Trimming took 4 bases from V and 9 from J, leaving 7 bases between them. Germline CDR1 MNHEY, CDR2 SVGEGT. This CDR3 spans 12 amino acids. The CDR3 DNA is TGTGCCAGCAGTTTTTTTTCTTCACCCCTCCACTTT. This translates into CASSFFSSPLHF.

This clone is a singleton in its sample. This chain links TRBV7-9 with TRBJ2-7, with 9 bases matching TRBD1. Germline CDR1 and CDR2: SEHNR and FQNEAQ (reference sequence). The CDR3 is made up of 16 amino acids. Trimming took 6 bases from V and 1 from J; bases not matched to a gene: 10. Here the CDR3 DNA reads TGTGCCAGCAGAACCCCTTCGGGACAGGGATCCTACGAGCAGTACTTC. This codes for CASRTPSGQGSYEQYF. The full variable domain, rest sourced from reference TRBV7-9 and TRBJ2-7, is DTGVSQNPRHKITKRGQNVTFRCDPISEHNRLYWYRQTLGQGPEFLTYFQNEAQLEKSRLLSDRFSAERPKGSFSTLEIQRTEQGDSAMYLCASRTPSGQGSYEQYFGPGTRLTVT.

This chain links TRBV7-9 with TRBJ1-1, with unresolved D. The CDR3 extends over 12 amino acids. Trimming took off 5 bases at V and 4 bases at J, with 8 bases between the two ends. CDR1 SEHNR and CDR2 FQNEAQ come from the germline V gene (reference sequence). CDR3 bases: TGTGCCAGCAGCCCGTTGGGCACTGAAGCTTTCTTT. Translating gives CASSPLGTEAFF. The variable domain in full, with the rest retrieved from reference TRBV7-9 and TRBJ1-1, is DTGVSQNPRHKITKRGQNVTFRCDPISEHNRLYWYRQTLGQGPEFLTYFQNEAQLEKSRLLSDRFSAERPKGSFSTLEIQRTEQGDSAMYLCASSPLGTEAFFGQGTRLTVV.

The rearrangement uses TRBV7-9 and TRBJ1-4, with no clear D. CDR3 length: 16 residues. The germline V gene has CDR1 SEHNR and CDR2 FQNEAQ (reference sequence). V lost 5 bases, J lost 4 bases, and 17 bases lay in between. The CDR3 sequence: CASSLAGTDRNEKLFF. The CDR3 DNA follows: TGTGCCAGCAGCCTCGCCGGCACGGACCGTAATGAAAAACTGTTTTTT.

This clone appeared once. The chain uses TRBV12-3 or TRBV12-4 and TRBJ2-1, with no clear D. The CDR3 consists of 11 residues. V lost 5 bases and J lost 8, with 7 bases in between. The CDR3 DNA reads as TGTGCCAGCAGTCGCTTGGATGAGCAGTTCTTC. Residues: CASSRLDEQFF.

The chain recombines TRBV12-3 or TRBV12-4 with TRBJ1-1, with unresolved D. The CDR3 covers 12 residues. V lost 1 base to trimming and J lost 5 bases, with 5 bases between them. The CDR3 reads CASSLVGTEAFF. CDR3 DNA sequence: TGTGCCAGCAGTTTAGTCGGGACTGAAGCTTTCTTT.

The chain joins TRBV5-6 to TRBJ1-2; tentative D call: TRBD1 (6 bases). The CDR3 is 16 residues long. In germline, CDR1 is SGHDT, CDR2 YYEEEE. V was clipped by 3 bases and J by 5 bases, with 20 bases between them. In DNA, the CDR3 is TGTGCCAGCAGCTCCTTCGACGGGGGCGCACGGTATGGCTACACCTTC. As protein: CASSSFDGGARYGYTF.

The chain combines TRBV6-1 with TRBJ1-5; D call uncertain. Germline CDR1 is MNHNS and CDR2 is SASEGT. V was clipped by 2 bases and J by 4 bases, with 12 bases between them. The CDR3 has 15 residues. CDR3 in DNA: TGTGCCAGCAGTGAACGAGGAGATGGGAATCAGCCCCAGCATTTT. Residues: CASSERGDGNQPQHF.